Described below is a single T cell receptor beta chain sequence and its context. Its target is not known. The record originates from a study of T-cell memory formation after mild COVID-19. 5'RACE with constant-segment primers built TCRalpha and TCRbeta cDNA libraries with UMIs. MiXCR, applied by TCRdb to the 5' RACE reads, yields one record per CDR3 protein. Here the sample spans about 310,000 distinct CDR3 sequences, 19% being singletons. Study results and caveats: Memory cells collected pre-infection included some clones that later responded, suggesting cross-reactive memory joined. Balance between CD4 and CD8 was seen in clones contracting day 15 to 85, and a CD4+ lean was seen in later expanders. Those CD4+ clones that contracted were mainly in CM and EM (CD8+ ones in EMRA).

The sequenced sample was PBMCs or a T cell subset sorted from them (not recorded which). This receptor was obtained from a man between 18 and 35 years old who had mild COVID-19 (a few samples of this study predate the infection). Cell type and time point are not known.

The CDR3 DNA reads as TGTGCCAGCAGCCGCGTGCAGGATAAACAAGAGACCCAGTACTTC. Protein product: CASSRVQDKQETQYF. This sequence joins TRBV4-2 and TRBJ2-5, with unresolved D. The CDR3 sequence is 15 residues long. Germline values: CDR1 LGHNA, CDR2 YNFKEQ. Trimming removed 4 bases at V and 2 bases at J, with 14 bases between.